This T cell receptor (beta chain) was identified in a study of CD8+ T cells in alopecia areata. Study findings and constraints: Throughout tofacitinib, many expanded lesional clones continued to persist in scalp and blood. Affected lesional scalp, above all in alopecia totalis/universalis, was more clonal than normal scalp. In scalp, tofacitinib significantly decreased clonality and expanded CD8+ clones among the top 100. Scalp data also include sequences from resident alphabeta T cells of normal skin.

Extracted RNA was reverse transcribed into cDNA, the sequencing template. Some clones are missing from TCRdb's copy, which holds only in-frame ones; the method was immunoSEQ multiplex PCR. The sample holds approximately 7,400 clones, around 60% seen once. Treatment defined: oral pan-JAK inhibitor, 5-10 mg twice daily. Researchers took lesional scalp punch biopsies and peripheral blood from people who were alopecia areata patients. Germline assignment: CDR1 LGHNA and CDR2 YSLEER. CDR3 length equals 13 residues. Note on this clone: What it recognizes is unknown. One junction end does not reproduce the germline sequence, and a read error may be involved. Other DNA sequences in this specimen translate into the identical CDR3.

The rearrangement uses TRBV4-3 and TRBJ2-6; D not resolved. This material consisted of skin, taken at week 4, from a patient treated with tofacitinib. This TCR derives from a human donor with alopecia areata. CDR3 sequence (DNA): TGCGCTAGCAGCCAAGCTGGGGCCAACGTCCTGACTTTC. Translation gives CASSQAGANVLTF.